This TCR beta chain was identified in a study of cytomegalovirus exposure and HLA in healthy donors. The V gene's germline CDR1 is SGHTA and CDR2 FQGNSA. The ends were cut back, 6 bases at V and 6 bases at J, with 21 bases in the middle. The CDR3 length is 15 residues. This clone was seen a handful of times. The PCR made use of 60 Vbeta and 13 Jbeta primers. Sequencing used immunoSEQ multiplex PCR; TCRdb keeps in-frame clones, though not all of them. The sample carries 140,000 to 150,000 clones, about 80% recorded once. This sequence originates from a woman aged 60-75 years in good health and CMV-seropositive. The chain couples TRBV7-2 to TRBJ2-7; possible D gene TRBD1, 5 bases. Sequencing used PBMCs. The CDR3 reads CASRPGHALIGEQYF. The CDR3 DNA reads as TGTGCCAGCAGACCAGGACACGCTTTAATCGGCGAGCAGTACTTC.